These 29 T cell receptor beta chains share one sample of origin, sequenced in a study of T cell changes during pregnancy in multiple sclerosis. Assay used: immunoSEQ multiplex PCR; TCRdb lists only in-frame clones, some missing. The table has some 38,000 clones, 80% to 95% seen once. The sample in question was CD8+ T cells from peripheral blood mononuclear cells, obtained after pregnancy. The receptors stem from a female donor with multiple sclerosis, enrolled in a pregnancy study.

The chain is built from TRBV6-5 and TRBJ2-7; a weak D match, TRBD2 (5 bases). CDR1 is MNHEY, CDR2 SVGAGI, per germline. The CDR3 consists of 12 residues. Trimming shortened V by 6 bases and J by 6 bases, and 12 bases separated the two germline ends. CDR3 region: CASRDGAAEQYF. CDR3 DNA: TGTGCCAGCAGAGACGGAGCGGCCGAGCAGTACTTC.

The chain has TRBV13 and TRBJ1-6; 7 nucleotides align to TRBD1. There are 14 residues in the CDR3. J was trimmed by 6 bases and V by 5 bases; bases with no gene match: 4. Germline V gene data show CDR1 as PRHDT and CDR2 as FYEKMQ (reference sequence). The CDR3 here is CASSRQGPNSPLHF. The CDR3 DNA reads TGTGCCAGCAGCCGACAGGGTCCTAATTCACCCCTCCACTTT.

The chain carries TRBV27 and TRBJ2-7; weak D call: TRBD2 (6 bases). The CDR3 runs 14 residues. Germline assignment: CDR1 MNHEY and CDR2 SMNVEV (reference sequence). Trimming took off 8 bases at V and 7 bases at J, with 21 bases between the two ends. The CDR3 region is CASSTSGTPLEQYF. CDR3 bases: TGTGCCAGCTCTACTTCCGGGACTCCCTTAGAGCAGTACTTC.

The CDR3 DNA reads as TGTGCCAGCAGCGTAGGGCGGTCCACAGATACGCAGTATTTT. Encoded protein: CASSVGRSTDTQYF. This chain connects TRBV9 to TRBJ2-3; D ambiguous. This CDR3 is built from 14 residues. Germline V gene lookup returns CDR1 SGDLS and CDR2 YYNGEE. The V gene lost 0 bases and the J gene lost 2 bases, with 7 bases spanning the gap.

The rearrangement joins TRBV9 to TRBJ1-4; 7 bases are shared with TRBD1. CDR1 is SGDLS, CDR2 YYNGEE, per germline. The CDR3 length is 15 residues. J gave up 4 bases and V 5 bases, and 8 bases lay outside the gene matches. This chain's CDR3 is CASRRRDSLNEKLFF. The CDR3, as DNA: TGTGCCAGCAGACGCCGGGACAGTCTTAATGAAAAACTGTTTTTT.

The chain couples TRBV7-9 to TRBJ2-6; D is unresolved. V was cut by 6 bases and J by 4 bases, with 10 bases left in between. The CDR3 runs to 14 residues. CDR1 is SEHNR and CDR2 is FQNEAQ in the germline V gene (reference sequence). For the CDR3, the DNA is TGTGCCAGCAGGGCAGTGGCAGGGGCCAACGTCCTGACTTTC. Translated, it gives CASRAVAGANVLTF.

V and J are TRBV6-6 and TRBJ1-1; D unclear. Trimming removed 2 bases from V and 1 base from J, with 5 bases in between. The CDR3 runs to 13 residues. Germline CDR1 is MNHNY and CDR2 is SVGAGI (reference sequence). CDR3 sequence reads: CASSYLRNTEAFF. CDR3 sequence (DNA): TGTGCCAGCAGTTACCTAAGGAACACTGAAGCTTTCTTT.

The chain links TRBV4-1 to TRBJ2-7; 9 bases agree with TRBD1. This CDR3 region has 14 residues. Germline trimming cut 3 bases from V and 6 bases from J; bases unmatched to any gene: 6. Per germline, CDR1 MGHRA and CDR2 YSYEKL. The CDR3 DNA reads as TGCGCCAGCAGCCATTGGACAGGGGAGGTCGAGCAGTACTTC. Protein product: CASSHWTGEVEQYF.

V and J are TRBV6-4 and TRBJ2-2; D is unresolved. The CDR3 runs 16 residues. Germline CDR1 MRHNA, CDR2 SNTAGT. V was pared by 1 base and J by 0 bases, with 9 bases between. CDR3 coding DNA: TGTGCCAGCAGTGACTGGAGCGAATCGAACACCGGGGAGCTGTTTTTT. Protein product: CASSDWSESNTGELFF.

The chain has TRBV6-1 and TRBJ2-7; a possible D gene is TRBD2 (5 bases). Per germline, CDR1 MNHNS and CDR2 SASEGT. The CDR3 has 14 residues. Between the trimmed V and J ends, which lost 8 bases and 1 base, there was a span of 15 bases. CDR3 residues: CASPRRTGSYEQYF. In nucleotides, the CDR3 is TGTGCCAGCCCCCGGCGGACGGGGTCCTACGAGCAGTACTTC.

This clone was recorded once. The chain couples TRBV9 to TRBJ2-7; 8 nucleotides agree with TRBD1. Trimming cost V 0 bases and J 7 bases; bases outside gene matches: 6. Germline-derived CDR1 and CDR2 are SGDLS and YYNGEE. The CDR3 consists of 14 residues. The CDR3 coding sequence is TGTGCCAGCAGCGTAGGGCAGGGGGCGCAAGAGCAGTACTTC. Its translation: CASSVGQGAQEQYF.

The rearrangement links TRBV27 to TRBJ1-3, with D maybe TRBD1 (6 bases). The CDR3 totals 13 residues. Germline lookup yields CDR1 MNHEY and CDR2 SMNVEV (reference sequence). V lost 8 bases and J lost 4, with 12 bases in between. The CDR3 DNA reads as TGTGCCAGCGGAACAGGGAACGGAAACACCATATATTTT. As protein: CASGTGNGNTIYF.

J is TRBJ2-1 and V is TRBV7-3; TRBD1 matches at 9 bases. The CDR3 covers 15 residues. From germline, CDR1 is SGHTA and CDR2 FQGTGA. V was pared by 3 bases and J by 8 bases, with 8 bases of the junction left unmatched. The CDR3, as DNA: TGTGCCAGCAGCTTCTCCGGGACAGGGAGCGATGAGCAGTTCTTC. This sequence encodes CASSFSGTGSDEQFF. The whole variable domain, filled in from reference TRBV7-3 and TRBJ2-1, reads GAGVSQTPSNKVTEKGKYVELRCDPISGHTALYWYRQSLGQGPEFLIYFQGTGAADDSGLPNDRFFAVRPEGSVSTLKIQRTERGDSAVYLCASSFSGTGSDEQFFGPGTRLTVL.

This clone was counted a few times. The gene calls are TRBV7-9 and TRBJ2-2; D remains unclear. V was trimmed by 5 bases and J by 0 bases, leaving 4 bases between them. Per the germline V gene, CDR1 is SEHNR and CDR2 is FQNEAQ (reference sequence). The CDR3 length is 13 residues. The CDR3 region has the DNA TGTGCCAGCAGCCAAACGAACACCGGGGAGCTGTTTTTT. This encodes CASSQTNTGELFF. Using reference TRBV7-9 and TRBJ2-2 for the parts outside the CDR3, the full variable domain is DTGVSQNPRHKITKRGQNVTFRCDPISEHNRLYWYRQTLGQGPEFLTYFQNEAQLEKSRLLSDRFSAERPKGSFSTLEIQRTEQGDSAMYLCASSQTNTGELFFGEGSRLTVL.

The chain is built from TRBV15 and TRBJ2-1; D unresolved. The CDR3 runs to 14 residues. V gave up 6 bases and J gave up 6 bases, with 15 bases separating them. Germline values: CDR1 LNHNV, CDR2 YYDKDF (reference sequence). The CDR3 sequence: CATRYPLESNEQFF. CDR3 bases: TGTGCCACCAGGTATCCGCTTGAGAGCAATGAGCAGTTCTTC.

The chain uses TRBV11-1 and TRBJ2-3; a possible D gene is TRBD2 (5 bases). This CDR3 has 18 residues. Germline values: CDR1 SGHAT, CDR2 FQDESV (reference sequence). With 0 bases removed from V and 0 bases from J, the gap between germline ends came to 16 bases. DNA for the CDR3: TGTGCCAGCAGCTTAGCGCGGGCGGGCCGGACTAGCACAGATACGCAGTATTTT. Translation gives CASSLARAGRTSTDTQYF.

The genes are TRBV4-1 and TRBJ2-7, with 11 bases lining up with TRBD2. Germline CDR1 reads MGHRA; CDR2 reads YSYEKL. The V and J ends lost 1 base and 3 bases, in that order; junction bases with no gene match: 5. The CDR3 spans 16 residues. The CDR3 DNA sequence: TGCGCCAGCAGCCAAGCCACTCTAGCGGGGGGCTACGAGCAGTACTTC. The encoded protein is CASSQATLAGGYEQYF.

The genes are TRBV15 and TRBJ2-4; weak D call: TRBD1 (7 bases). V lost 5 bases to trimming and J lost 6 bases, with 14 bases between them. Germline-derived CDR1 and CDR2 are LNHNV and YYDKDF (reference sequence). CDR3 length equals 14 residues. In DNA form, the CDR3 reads TGTGCCACCAGCGACCAGGGGGGTGGAAACATTCAGTACTTC. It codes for CATSDQGGGNIQYF.

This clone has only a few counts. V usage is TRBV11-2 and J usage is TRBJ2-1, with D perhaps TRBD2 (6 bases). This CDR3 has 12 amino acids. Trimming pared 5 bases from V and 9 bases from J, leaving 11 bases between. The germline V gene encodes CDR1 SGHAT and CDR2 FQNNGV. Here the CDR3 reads CASSPGTLEQFF. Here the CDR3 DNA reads TGTGCCAGCAGCCCCGGGACTCTTGAGCAGTTCTTC.

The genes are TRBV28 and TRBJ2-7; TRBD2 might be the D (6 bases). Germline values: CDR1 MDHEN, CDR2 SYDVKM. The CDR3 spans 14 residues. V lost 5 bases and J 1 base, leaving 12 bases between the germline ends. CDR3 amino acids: CASSRRVGSYEQYF. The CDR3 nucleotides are TGTGCCAGCAGTAGGAGGGTAGGATCCTACGAGCAGTACTTC.

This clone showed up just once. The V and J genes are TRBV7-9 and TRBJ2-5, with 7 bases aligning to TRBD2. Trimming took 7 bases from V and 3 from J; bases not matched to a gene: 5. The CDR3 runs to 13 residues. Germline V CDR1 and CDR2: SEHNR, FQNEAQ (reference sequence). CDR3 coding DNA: TGTGCCAGCACCATAGCGGGCGAAGAGACCCAGTACTTC. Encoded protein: CASTIAGEETQYF.

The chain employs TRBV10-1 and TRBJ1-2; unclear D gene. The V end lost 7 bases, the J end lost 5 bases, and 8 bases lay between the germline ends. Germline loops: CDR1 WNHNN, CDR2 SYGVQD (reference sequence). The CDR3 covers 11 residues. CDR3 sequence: CASTRRYGYTF. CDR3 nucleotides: TGCGCCAGCACCCGGAGGTATGGCTACACCTTC.

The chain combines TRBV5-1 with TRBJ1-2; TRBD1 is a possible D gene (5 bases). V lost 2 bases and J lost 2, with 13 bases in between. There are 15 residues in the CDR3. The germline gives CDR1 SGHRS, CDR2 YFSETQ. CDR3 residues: CASSLGGDRNYGYTF. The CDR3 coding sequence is TGCGCCAGCAGCTTAGGAGGGGATAGGAACTATGGCTACACCTTC.

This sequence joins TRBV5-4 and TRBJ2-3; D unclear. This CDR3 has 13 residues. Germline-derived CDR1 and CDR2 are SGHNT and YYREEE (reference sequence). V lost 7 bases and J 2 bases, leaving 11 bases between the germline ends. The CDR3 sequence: CASESHLTDTQYF. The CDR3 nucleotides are TGTGCCAGCGAGAGTCACCTCACAGATACGCAGTATTTT.

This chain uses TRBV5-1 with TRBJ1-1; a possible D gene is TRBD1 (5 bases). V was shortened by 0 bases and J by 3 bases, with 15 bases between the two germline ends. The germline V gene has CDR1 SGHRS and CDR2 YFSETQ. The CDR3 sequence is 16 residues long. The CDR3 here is CASSLEWSDRDTEAFF. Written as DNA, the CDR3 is TGCGCCAGCAGCTTGGAGTGGTCAGACAGAGACACTGAAGCTTTCTTT.

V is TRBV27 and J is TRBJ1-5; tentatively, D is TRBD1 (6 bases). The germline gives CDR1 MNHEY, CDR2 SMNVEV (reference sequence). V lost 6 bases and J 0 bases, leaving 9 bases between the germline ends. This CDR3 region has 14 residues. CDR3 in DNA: TGTGCCAGCAGGACAGGTCATAGCAATCAGCCCCAGCATTTT. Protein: CASRTGHSNQPQHF.

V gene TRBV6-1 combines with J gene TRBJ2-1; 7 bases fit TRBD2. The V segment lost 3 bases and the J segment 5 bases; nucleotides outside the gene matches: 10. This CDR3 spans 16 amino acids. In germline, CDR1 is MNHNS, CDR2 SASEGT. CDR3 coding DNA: TGTGCCAGCAGTGATCTCCTGCGGCGGGAGAACAATGAGCAGTTCTTC. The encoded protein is CASSDLLRRENNEQFF.

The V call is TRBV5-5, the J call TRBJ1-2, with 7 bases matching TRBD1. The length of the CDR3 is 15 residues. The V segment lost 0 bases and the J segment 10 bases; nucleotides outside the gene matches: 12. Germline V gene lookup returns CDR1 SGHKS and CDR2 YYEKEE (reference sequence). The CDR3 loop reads CASSLDRGPPKDYTF. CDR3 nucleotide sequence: TGTGCCAGCAGCTTGGACAGGGGCCCCCCGAAAGACTACACCTTC.

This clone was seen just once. In DNA, the CDR3 is TGTGCCAGCTCACCGCTAGGACAGAACACTGAAGCTTTCTTT. Protein sequence: CASSPLGQNTEAFF. This rearrangement joins TRBV18 to TRBJ1-1; D is possibly TRBD1 (5 bases). CDR3 length: 14 amino acids. Germline V gives CDR1 KGHSH, CDR2 LQKENI. Trimming shortened V by 3 bases and J by 1 base, and 9 bases separated the two germline ends.